What follows describes a single T cell receptor beta chain. Authors' processing steps: The authors estimated nucleated cell counts from reference gene primer amplification. Clones were read by immunoSEQ multiplex PCR, and TCRdb kept only the in-frame ones, dropping some. V, J and clone size derive from that table, while D and trimming were established from the DNA sequence. The repertoire consists of roughly 76,000 clones, with roughly 84% occurring once and the leading ten covering 9.5% to 13%. Germline V lookup: CDR1 SGHVS, CDR2 FQNEAQ. Trimming cost V 2 bases and J 4 bases; bases outside gene matches: 10. This CDR3 comprises 17 residues. This entry comes from a study of blood T cell repertoires in COVID-19. Background on the study: The origin of the acute and convalescent COVID-19 samples was the United States, Italy and Spain.

The receptor was isolated from a woman aged 18-29 years with acute or convalescent COVID-19. The chain has TRBV7-8 and TRBJ1-5, with 8 bases fitting TRBD1. Sequenced sample: peripheral blood. Here the CDR3 DNA reads TGTGCCAGCAGCTTAACCTCGGTCGGACAGGGAAATCAGCCCCAGCATTTT. Its translation: CASSLTSVGQGNQPQHF.